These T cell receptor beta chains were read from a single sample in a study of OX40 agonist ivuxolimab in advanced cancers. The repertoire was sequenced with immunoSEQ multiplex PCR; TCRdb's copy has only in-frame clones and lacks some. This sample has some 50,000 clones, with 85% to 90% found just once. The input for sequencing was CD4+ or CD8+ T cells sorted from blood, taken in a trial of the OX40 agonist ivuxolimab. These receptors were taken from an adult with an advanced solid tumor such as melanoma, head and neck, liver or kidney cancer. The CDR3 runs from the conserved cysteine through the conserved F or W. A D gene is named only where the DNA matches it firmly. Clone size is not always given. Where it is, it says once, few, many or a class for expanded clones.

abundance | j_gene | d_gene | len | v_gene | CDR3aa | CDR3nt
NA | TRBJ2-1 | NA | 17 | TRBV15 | CATSRELGPSSYNEQFF | TGTGCCACCAGCAGAGAGCTGGGCCCGAGCTCCTACAATGAGCAGTTCTTC
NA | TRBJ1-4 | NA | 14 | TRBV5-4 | CASSLQGTNEKLFF | TGTGCCAGCAGCTTGCAGGGAACTAATGAAAAACTGTTTTTT
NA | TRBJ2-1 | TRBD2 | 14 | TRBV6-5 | CASSERDSYNEQFF | TGTGCCAGCAGCGAGCGGGACTCCTACAATGAGCAGTTCTTC
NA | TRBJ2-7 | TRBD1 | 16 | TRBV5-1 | CASSFSGTGKGYEQYF | TGCGCCAGCAGCTTTTCGGGGACAGGGAAAGGATACGAGCAGTACTTC
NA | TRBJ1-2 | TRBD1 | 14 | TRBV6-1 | CASRRTGGNYGYTF | TGTGCCAGCAGGAGGACAGGGGGCAACTATGGCTACACCTTC
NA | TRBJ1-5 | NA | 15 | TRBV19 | CASSIDRRPNQPQHF | TGTGCCAGTAGTATAGACAGACGTCCCAATCAGCCCCAGCATTTT
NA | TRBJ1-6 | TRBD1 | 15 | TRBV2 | CASSVEGQGGSPLHF | TGTGCCAGCAGTGTTGAGGGACAGGGGGGTTCACCCCTCCACTTT
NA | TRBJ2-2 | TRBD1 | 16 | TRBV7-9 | CASSYTGGRDTGELFF | TGTGCCAGCAGCTATACAGGGGGACGCGACACCGGGGAGCTGTTTTTT
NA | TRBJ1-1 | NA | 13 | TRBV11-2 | CASSFGSVSGAFF | TGTGCCAGCAGCTTTGGGTCCGTTTCTGGGGCTTTCTTT
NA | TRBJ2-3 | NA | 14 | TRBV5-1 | CASSSQGRTDTQYF | TGCGCCAGCAGCTCCCAGGGTCGCACAGATACGCAGTATTTT
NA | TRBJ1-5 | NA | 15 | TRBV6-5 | CASSLSKNSNQPQHF | TGTGCCAGCAGTTTGTCGAAAAATAGCAATCAGCCCCAGCATTTT
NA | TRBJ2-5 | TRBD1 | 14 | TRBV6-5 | CASSTGTGSRTQYF | TGTGCCAGCAGTACGGGGACAGGGTCGAGGACCCAGTACTTC
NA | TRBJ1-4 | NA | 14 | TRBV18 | CASSWSATNEKLFF | TGTGCCAGCTCATGGAGCGCAACTAATGAAAAACTGTTTTTT
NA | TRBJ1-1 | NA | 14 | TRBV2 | CASSEGQLNTEAFF | TGTGCCAGCAGTGAGGGGCAGCTGAACACTGAAGCTTTCTTT
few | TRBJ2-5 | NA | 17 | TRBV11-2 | CASSPQSGGFFKETQYF | TGTGCCAGCAGCCCTCAATCCGGGGGATTTTTTAAAGAGACCCAGTACTTC
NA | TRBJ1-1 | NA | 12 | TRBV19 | CASGDGYTEAFF | TGTGCCAGTGGAGACGGGTACACTGAAGCTTTCTTT
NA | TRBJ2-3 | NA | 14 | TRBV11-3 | CASSLGRSTDTQYF | TGTGCCAGCAGCTTAGGTAGGAGCACAGATACGCAGTATTTT
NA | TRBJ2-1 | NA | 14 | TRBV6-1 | CASSPDRGGVKQFF | TGTGCCAGCAGTCCAGACCGAGGCGGGGTCAAGCAGTTCTTC
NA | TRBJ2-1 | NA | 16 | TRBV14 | CASSQTGDSLINEQFF | TGTGCCAGCAGCCAAACGGGGGACTCCTTGATCAATGAGCAGTTCTTC
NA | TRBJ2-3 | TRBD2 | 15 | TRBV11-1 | CASSFEAGTSGTQYF | TGTGCCAGCAGCTTCGAAGCGGGGACTTCCGGTACGCAGTATTTT